The present entry profiles one T cell receptor (beta chain) with its context. Its antigen is not identified. This specimen belongs to a study of OX40 agonist ivuxolimab in advanced cancers. Overall study findings and caveats: Clonal expansion was seen in CD4+ and CD8+ blood T cells by week 6 at 0.1 to 3.0 mg/kg. It was also the case that some nonresponders had low normalized T-cell clonal expansion.

Anyone with autoimmune disease history or systemic immunosuppression was excluded. Clones were sequenced by immunoSEQ multiplex PCR, and TCRdb holds only the in-frame ones, with some missing. The sample comprises roughly 80,000 clones, 83% of which are singletons, and about 0.8% rests with the top ten. This sequence originates from an adult with an advanced solid tumor such as melanoma, head and neck, liver or kidney cancer. Specimen: CD4+ or CD8+ T cells sorted from blood, collected in a trial of the OX40 agonist ivuxolimab.

This CDR3 reads CASSTGTDTRTDTQYF. In nucleotides, the CDR3 is TGTGCCAGCAGCACGGGGACAGATACACGCACAGATACGCAGTATTTT. The V and J genes are TRBV11-2 and TRBJ2-3; 7 bases fit TRBD1. Germline V gives CDR1 SGHAT, CDR2 FQNNGV. CDR3 length: 16 amino acids. Trimming cost V 5 bases and J 1 base; bases outside gene matches: 9.